These T cell receptor beta chains were read from a single sample in a study of blood T cell repertoires in COVID-19. Profiling relied on immunoSEQ multiplex PCR, and the TCRdb table lists in-frame clones only, not all of them. The sample gives 72,000 or so clones, about 87% of which show up once; under 6.5% is in the top ten. The sample was peripheral blood. The receptors shown here come from a man in his forties or fifties with active COVID-19. Both conserved end residues are part of each CDR3. The order of the fields is V gene, J gene, D gene, clone size, CDR3 DNA, CDR3 protein. D genes are given only for firm matches. Clone sizes are given selectively: once, few, many, or a class where the clone is expanded.

TRBV4-3	TRBJ1-2	TRBD1	-	TGCGCCAGCAGCCAACGGGACAGGGGCAACTATGGCTACACCTTC	CASSQRDRGNYGYTF
TRBV4-3	TRBJ2-3	TRBD2	-	TGCGCCAGCAGCCAAGACCTAGCGGGAAGCACAGATACGCAGTATTTT	CASSQDLAGSTDTQYF
TRBV9	TRBJ2-7	TRBD2	-	TGTGCCAGCAGCGTAGGGACTAGCGGCTACGAGCAGTACTTC	CASSVGTSGYEQYF
TRBV27	TRBJ2-1	-	-	TGTGCCAGCACCGCGGAGGGATCCTACAATGAGCAGTTCTTC	CASTAEGSYNEQFF
TRBV10-3	TRBJ2-1	-	-	TGTGCCATCTCCAGCGAGAGGGCGCATGAGCAGTTCTTC	CAISSERAHEQFF
TRBV4-3	TRBJ2-7	TRBD2	-	TGCGCCAGCAGCCTTAGCGGGAGGGCCGCCGAGCAGTACTTC	CASSLSGRAAEQYF
TRBV4-3	TRBJ2-7	TRBD1	-	TGCGCCAGCAGCCAAGATTTGAACAGGGGTAAAGAGCAGTACTTC	CASSQDLNRGKEQYF
TRBV9	TRBJ2-3	TRBD2	once	TGTGCCAGCAGCCTTGAGTCGGGACTAGCGGGAGCCTCTACAGATACGCAGTATTTT	CASSLESGLAGASTDTQYF
TRBV5-6	TRBJ2-7	TRBD2	-	TGTGCCAGCAGCTTGGCCAGCGGGATGGGGTACTTC	CASSLASGMGYF
TRBV6-4	TRBJ1-1	-	-	TGTGCCAGCAGCGGACGAGGGACTGAAGCTTTCTTT	CASSGRGTEAFF